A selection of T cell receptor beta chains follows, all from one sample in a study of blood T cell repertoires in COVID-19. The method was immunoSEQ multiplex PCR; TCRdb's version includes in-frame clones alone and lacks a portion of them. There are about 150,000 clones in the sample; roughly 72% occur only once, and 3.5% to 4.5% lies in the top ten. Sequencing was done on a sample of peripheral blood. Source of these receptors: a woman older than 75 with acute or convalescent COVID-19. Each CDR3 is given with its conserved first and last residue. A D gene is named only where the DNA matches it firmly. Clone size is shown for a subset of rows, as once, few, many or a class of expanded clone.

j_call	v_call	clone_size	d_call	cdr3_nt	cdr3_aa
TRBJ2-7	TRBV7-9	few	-	TGTGCCAGCAGCTTTTGGCAGGGTAGCGAGCAGTACTTC	CASSFWQGSEQYF
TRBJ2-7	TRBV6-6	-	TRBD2	TGTGCCAGCACTCTTCCAGGGACTAACTACGAGCAGTACTTC	CASTLPGTNYEQYF
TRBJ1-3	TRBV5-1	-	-	TGCGCCAGCAGCCAGGGGTACTCTGGAAACACCATATATTTT	CASSQGYSGNTIYF
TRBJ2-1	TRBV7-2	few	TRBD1	TGTGCCAGCAGCTCGCAGGGGGCTACATCCTACAATGAGCAGTTCTTC	CASSSQGATSYNEQFF
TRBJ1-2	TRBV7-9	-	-	TGTGCCAGCAGGCTGGACATCAGGCATGGCTACACCTTC	CASRLDIRHGYTF
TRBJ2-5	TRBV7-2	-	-	TGTGCCAGCAGCGAAGACCCCGAGGTGACCCAGTACTTC	CASSEDPEVTQYF
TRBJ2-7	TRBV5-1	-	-	TGCGCCAGCACAGTTGGACAGTGGGGGGGCGAGCAGTACTTC	CASTVGQWGGEQYF
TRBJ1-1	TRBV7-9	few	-	TGTGCCAGCCTGGGAGTTCATGCTCCTGAAGCTTTCTTT	CASLGVHAPEAFF
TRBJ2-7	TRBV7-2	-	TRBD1	TGTGCCAGCAGCTTAGCGGGACAGGGCGAAGGGCAGTACTTC	CASSLAGQGEGQYF
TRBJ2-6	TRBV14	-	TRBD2	TGTGCCAGCAGCCAAGATCAGGGACTAGCGGGACGGAGCGGGGCCAACGTCCTGACTTTC	CASSQDQGLAGRSGANVLTF
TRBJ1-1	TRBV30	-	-	TGTGCCTGGAGTGAGGGGAGGGGTGAGGCTGAAGCTTTCTTT	CAWSEGRGEAEAFF
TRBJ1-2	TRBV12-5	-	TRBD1	TGTGCTAGTGGGGCGACAGGGAGTAGCGGCTACACCTTC	CASGATGSSGYTF
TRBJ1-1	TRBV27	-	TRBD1	TGTGCCAGCAGTACGGCGGCTCCGGGACAGGGAGGTTTCTACACTGAAGCTTTCTTT	CASSTAAPGQGGFYTEAFF
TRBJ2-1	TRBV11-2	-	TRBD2	TGTGCCAGCAGCCGGGAGGCAAATGAGCAGTTCTTC	CASSREANEQFF
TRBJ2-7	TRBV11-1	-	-	TGTGCCAGCAGCTCTCCGGGACATACCAACTACGAGCAGTACTTC	CASSSPGHTNYEQYF
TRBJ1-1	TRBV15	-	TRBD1	TGTGCCACCAGCAGCAAGAGGGACAGGGGGAACACTGAAGCTTTCTTT	CATSSKRDRGNTEAFF
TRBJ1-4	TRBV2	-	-	TGTGCCAGCCGCTCACAGGCAACTAATGAAAAACTGTTTTTT	CASRSQATNEKLFF
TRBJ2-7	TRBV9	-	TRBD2	TGTGCCAGCAGCGTAACCTCTAGCGGGGGGAACTACGAGCAGTACTTC	CASSVTSSGGNYEQYF
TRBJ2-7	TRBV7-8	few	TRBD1	TGTGCCAGCAGCTTAGTGTCGGGTGGACAGGCCTACGAGCAGTACTTC	CASSLVSGGQAYEQYF
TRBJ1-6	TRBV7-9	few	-	TGTGCCAGCAGCATCGCAGGGTTTTATAATTCACCCCTCCACTTT	CASSIAGFYNSPLHF
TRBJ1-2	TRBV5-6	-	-	TGTGCCAGCCGCGGGAGTGGCTACACCTTC	CASRGSGYTF
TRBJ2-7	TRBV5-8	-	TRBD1	TGTGCCAGCTTCGACTGGGACAGACAATACGAGCAGTACTTC	CASFDWDRQYEQYF
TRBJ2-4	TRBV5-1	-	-	TGCGCCAGCAGGTCCTCCGGGAGTGAAAACATTCAGTACTTC	CASRSSGSENIQYF
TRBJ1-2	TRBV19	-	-	TGTGCCAGTAGTATAGCCTCGACAGCCGGCTACACCTTC	CASSIASTAGYTF